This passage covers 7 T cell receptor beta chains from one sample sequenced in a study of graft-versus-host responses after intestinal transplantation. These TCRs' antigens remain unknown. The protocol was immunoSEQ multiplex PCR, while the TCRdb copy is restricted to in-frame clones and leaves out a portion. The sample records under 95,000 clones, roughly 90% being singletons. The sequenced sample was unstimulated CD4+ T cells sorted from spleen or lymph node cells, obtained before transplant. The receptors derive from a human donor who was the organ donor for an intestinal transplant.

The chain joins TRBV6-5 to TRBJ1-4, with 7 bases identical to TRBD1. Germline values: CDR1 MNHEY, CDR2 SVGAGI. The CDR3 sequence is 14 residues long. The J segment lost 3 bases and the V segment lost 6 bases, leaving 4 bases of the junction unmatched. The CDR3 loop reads CASSRGQPNEKLFF. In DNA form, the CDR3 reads TGTGCCAGCAGCCGGGGACAGCCTAATGAAAAACTGTTTTTT.

CDR3 loop: CASSPTPSPDTYNEQFF. The CDR3 nucleotides are TGTGCCAGCAGCCCCACACCGAGCCCGGACACGTACAATGAGCAGTTCTTC. The J gene is TRBJ2-1, the V gene TRBV5-4; possibly TRBD1 for D (5 bases). The V gene's germline CDR1 is SGHNT and CDR2 YYREEE (reference sequence). V was pared by 4 bases and J by 4 bases, with 21 bases between. CDR3 size: 17 residues.

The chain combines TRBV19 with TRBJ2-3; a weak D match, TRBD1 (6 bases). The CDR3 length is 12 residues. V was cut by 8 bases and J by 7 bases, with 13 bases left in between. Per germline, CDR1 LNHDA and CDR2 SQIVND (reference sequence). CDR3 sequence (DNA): TGTGCCAGTGGCAGGGGCAGTAATACGCAGTATTTT. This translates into CASGRGSNTQYF.

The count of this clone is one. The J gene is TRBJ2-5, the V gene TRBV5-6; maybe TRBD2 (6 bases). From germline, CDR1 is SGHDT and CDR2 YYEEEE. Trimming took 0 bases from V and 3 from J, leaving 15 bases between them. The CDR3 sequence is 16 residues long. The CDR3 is CASSLGIAGSEETQYF. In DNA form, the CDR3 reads TGTGCCAGCAGCTTGGGCATCGCGGGGAGCGAAGAGACCCAGTACTTC.

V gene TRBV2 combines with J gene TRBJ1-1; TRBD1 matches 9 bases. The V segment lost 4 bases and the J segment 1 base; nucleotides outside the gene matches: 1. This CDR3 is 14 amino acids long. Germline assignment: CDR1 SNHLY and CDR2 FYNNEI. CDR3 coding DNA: TGTGCCAGCAGTGTACAGGGGGCGAACACTGAAGCTTTCTTT. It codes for CASSVQGANTEAFF. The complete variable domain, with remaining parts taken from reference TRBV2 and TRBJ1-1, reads EPEVTQTPSHQVTQMGQEVILRCVPISNHLYFYWYRQILGQKVEFLVSFYNNEISEKSEIFDDQFSVERPDGSNFTLKIRSTKLEDSAMYFCASSVQGANTEAFFGQGTRLTVV.

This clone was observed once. CDR3 in DNA: TGCGCCAGCAGCTTAGGCGGGGGGATTAACAATGAGCAGTTCTTC. Translation: CASSLGGGINNEQFF. This sequence joins TRBV5-1 and TRBJ2-1, with 8 bases lining up with TRBD2. Germline V gene sequence: CDR1 SGHRS, CDR2 YFSETQ. The CDR3 loop spans 15 amino acids. The V segment lost 2 bases and the J segment 5 bases; nucleotides outside the gene matches: 6.

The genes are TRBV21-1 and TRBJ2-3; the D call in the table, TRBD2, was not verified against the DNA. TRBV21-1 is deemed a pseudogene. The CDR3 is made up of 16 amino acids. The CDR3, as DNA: TGTGCCAGCAGCAAAGGTAGTCGGTGCTCCACAGATACGCAGTATTTT. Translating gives CASSKGSRCSTDTQYF.